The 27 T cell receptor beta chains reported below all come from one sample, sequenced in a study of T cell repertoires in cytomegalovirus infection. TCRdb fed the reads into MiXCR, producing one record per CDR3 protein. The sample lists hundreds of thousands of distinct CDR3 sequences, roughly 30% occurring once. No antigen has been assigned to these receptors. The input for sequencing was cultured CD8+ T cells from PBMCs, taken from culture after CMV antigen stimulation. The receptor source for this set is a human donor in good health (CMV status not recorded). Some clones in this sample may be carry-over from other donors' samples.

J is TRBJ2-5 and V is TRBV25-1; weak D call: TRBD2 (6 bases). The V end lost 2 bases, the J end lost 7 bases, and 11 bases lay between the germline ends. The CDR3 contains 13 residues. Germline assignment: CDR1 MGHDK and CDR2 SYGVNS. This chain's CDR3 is CASSELATRTQYF. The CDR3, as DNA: TGTGCCAGCAGTGAACTAGCGACACGGACCCAGTACTTC.

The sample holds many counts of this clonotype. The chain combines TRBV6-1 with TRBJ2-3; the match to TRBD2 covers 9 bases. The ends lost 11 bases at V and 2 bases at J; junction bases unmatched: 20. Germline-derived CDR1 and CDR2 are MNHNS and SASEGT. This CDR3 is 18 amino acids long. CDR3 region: CAGSKWSGGTTNTDTQYF. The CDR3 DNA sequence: TGTGCCGGCTCGAAGTGGAGCGGGGGGACCACTAACACAGATACGCAGTATTTT.

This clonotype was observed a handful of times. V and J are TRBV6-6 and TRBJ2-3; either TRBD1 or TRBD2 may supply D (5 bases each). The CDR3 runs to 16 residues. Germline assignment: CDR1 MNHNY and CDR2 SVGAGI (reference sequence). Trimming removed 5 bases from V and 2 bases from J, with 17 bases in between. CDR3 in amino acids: CASSAYRDPPTDTQYF. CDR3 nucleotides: TGTGCCAGCAGTGCATACCGGGACCCACCCACAGATACGCAGTATTTT.

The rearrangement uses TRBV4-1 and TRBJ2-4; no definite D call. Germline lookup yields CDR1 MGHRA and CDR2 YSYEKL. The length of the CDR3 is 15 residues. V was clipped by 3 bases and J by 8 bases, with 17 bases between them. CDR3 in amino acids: CASSHRSSPRDIQYF. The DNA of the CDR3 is TGCGCCAGCAGCCATCGTAGCTCTCCTCGGGACATTCAGTACTTC.

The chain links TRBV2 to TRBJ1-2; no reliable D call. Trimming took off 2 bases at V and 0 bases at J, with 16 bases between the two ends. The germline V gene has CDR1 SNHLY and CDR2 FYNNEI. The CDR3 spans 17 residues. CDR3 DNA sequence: TGTGCCAGCAGTGAATGGGATCGCCTCACACCTAACTATGGCTACACCTTC. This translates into CASSEWDRLTPNYGYTF.

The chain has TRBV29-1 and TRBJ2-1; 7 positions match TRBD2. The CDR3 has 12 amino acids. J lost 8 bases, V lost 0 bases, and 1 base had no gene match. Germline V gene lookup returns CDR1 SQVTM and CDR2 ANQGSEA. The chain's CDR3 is CSVEDRGDEQFF. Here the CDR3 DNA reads TGCAGCGTTGAAGATCGGGGGGATGAGCAGTTCTTC.

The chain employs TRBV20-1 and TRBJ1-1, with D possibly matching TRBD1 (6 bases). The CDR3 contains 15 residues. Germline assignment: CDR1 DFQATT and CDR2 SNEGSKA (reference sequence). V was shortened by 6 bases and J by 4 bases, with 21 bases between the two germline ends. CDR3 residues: CSARLGGMGVTEAFF. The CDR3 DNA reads TGCAGTGCCAGGCTCGGGGGCATGGGTGTCACTGAAGCTTTCTTT.

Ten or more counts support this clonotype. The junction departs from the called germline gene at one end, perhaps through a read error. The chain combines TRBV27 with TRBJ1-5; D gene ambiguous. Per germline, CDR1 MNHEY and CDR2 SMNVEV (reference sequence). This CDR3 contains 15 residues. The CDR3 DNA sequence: TGTGCCAGCAGCTTATCGGCGTATAGCAATCAGCCCCAGCATTTT. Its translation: CASSLSAYSNQPQHF.

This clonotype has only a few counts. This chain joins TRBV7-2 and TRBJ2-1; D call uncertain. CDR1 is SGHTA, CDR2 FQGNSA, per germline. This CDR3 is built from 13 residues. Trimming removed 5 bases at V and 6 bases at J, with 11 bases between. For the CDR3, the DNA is TGTGCCAGCAGCCAAACCCTGGGCAATGAGCAGTTCTTC. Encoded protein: CASSQTLGNEQFF.

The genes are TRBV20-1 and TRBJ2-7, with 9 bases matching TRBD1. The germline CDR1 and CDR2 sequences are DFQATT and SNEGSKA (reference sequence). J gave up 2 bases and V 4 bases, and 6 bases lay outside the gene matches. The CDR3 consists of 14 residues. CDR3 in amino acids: CSATSGTGPYEQYV. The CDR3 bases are TGCAGTGCTACCTCAGGGACAGGGCCCTACGAGCAGTACGTC.

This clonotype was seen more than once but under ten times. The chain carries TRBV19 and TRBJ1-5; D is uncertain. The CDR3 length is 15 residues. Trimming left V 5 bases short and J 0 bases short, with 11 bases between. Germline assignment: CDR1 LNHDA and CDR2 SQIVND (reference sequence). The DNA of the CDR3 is TGTGCCAGTAGTGATACATCGACTAGCAATCAGCCCCAGCATTTT. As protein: CASSDTSTSNQPQHF.

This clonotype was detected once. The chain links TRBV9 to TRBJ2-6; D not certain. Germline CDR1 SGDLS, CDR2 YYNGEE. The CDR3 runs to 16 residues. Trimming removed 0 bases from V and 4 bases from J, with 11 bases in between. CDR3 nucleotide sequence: TGTGCCAGCAGCGTAGATAAAGCATCAGGGGCCAACGTCCTGACTTTC. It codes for CASSVDKASGANVLTF.

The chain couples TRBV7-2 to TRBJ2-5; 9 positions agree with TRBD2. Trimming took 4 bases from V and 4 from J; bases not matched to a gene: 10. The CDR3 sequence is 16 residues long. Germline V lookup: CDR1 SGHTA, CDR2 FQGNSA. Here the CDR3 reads CASSSLGLRGGETQYF. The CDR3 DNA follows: TGTGCCAGCAGCTCTCTCGGTCTGCGGGGGGGAGAGACCCAGTACTTC.

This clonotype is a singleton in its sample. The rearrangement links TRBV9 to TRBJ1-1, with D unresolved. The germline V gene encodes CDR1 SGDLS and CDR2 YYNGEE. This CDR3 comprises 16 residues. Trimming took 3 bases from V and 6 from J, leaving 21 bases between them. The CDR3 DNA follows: TGTGCCAGCAGCGCATCCTCCAAAAGGGTAGGCGCTGAAGCTTTCTTT. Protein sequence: CASSASSKRVGAEAFF.

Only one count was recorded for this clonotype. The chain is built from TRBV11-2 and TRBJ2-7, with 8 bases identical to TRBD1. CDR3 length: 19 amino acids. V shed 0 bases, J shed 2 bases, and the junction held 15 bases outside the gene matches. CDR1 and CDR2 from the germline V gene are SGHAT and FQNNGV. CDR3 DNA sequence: TGTGCCAGCAGCTTAGATCTATGGGGCCGGGACAGGAGACCCTACGAGCAGTACGTC. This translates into CASSLDLWGRDRRPYEQYV.

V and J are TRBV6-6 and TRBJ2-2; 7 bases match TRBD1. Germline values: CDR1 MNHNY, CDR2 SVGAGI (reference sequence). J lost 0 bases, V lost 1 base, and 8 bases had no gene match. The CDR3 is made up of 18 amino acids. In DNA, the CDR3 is TGTGCCAGCAGTTACTTGAGCCGACAGGGAGCGAACACCGGGGAGCTGTTTTTT. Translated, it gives CASSYLSRQGANTGELFF.

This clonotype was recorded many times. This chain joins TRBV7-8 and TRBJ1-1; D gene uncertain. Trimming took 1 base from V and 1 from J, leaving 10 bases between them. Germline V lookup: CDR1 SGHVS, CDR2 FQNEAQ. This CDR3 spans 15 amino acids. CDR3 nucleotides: TGTGCCAGCAGCTTAGTACCCAAACAGAACACTGAAGCTTTCTTT. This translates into CASSLVPKQNTEAFF.

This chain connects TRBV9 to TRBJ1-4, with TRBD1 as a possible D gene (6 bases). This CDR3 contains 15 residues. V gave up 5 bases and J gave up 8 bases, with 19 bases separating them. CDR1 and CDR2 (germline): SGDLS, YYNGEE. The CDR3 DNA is TGTGCCAGCAGGGGAAAGGACAGTGGAAACGAAAAACTGTTTTTT. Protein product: CASRGKDSGNEKLFF.

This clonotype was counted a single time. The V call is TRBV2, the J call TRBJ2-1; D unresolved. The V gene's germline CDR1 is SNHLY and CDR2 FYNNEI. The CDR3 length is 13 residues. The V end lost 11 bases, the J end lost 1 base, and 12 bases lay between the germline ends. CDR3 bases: TGTGCCGGCATCGGCGGATCCTACAATGAGCAGTTCTTC. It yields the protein CAGIGGSYNEQFF.

In DNA form, the CDR3 reads TGTGCTAGTGGTTGGGCATATGATGAGCAGTTCTTC. Its translation: CASGWAYDEQFF. The chain has TRBV12-5 and TRBJ2-1; D is unclear. Trimming shortened V by 4 bases and J by 8 bases, and 9 bases separated the two germline ends. Germline CDR1 reads LGHNT; CDR2 reads FRNRAP. The CDR3 has 12 residues. The whole variable domain, filled in from reference TRBV12-5 and TRBJ2-1, reads DARVTQTPRHKVTEMGQEVTMRCQPILGHNTVFWYRQTMMQGLELLAYFRNRAPLDDSGMPKDRFSAEMPDATLATLKIQPSEPRDSAVYFCASGWAYDEQFFGPGTRLTVL.

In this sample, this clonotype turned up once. The CDR3 here is CASSLEGNPYEQYF. CDR3 nucleotide sequence: TGTGCCAGCAGTTTAGAGGGGAACCCCTACGAGCAGTACTTC. The chain uses TRBV12-3 or TRBV12-4 and TRBJ2-7, with D possibly being TRBD1 (5 bases). V was cut by 1 base and J by 2 bases, with 9 bases left in between. CDR3 length: 14 amino acids.

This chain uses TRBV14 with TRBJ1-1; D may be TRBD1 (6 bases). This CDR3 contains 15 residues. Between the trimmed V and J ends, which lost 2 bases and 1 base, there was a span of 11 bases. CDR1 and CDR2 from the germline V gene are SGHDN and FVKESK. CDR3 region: CASSQTGSWNTEAFF. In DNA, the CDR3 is TGTGCCAGCAGCCAAACAGGGTCGTGGAACACTGAAGCTTTCTTT.

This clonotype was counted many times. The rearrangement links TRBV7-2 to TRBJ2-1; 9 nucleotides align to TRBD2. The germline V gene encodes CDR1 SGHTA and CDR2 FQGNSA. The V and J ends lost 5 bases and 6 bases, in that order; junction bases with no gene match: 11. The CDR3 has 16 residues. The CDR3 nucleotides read TGTGCCAGCAGCGGGATGGCGGGGGGGCATGGCAATGAGCAGTTCTTC. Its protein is CASSGMAGGHGNEQFF.

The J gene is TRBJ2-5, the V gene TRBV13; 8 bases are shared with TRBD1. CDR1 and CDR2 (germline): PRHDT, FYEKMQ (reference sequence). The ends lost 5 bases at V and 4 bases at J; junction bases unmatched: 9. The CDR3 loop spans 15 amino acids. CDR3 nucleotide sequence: TGTGCCAGCAGCAGAGAAGGACAGGGTAGAGAGACCCAGTACTTC. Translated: CASSREGQGRETQYF.

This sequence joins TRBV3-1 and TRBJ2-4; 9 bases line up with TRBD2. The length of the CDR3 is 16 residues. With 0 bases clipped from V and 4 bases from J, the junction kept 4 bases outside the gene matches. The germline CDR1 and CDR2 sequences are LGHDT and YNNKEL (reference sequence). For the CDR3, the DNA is TGTGCCAGCAGCCAAGATCTAGCGGGGAGGAAAAACATTCAGTACTTC. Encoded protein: CASSQDLAGRKNIQYF.

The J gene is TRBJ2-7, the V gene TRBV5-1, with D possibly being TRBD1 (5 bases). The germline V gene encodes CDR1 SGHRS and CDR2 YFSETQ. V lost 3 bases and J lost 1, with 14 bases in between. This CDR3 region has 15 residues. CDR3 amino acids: CASSSLRVKSYEQYV. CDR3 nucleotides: TGCGCCAGCAGCTCCCTCAGGGTGAAGTCCTACGAGCAGTACGTC.

CDR3 DNA: TGTGCCAACCCGGGGGAAGGTGGAAACACCATATATTTT. Translated: CANPGEGGNTIYF. The chain couples TRBV12-3 or TRBV12-4 to TRBJ1-3; a possible D gene is TRBD1 (5 bases). Between the trimmed V and J ends, which lost 10 bases and 3 bases, there was a span of 13 bases. CDR3 length equals 13 residues.